The next 30 T cell receptor beta chains were all read from a single sample in a study of blood T cell repertoires in COVID-19. TCRdb's table, derived via immunoSEQ multiplex PCR, lists solely in-frame clones and lacks some. The repertoire includes approximately 12,000 clones, around 85% of them detected once, and more than 5% sits in the top ten. The sample comprised peripheral blood. The origin of the receptors is a human donor in a cohort sampled during active COVID-19.

The rearrangement uses TRBV9 and TRBJ2-7, with D possibly TRBD2 on 6 matching bases. CDR3 length: 15 residues. V was trimmed by 0 bases and J by 3 bases, leaving 13 bases between them. The germline gives CDR1 SGDLS, CDR2 YYNGEE. The CDR3 here is CASSVEASADYEQYF. CDR3 coding DNA: TGTGCCAGCAGCGTAGAGGCTAGCGCGGACTACGAGCAGTACTTC.

The rearrangement joins TRBV11-2 to TRBJ2-7, with 7 bases aligning to TRBD2. From germline, CDR1 is SGHAT and CDR2 FQNNGV. CDR3 size: 17 residues. The V gene end was trimmed by 2 bases and the J gene end by 2 bases; junction bases not matched to a gene: 12. The CDR3 region has the DNA TGTGCCAGCAGCTTACGCTCTTCGGGGGGACTAACCTACGAGCAGTACTTC. It translates to CASSLRSSGGLTYEQYF.

V is TRBV6-6 and J is TRBJ2-3; 8 nucleotides agree with TRBD1. Germline CDR1 reads MNHNY; CDR2 reads SVGAGI (reference sequence). This CDR3 has 15 residues. V lost 5 bases to trimming and J lost 0 bases; unmatched junction nucleotides: 4. CDR3 bases: TGTGCCAGCAGTGGACAGGGTACTAGCACAGATACGCAGTATTTT. Protein product: CASSGQGTSTDTQYF.

The chain has TRBV15 and TRBJ1-1, with TRBD1 matching 8 bases. V gave up 6 bases and J gave up 0 bases; unmatched junction bases: 9. The CDR3 extends over 16 amino acids. Looked up from germline, CDR1 is LNHNV and CDR2 is YYDKDF (reference sequence). The CDR3 here is CATRVGTGAMNTEAFF. The CDR3 bases are TGTGCCACCAGAGTGGGGACAGGAGCCATGAACACTGAAGCTTTCTTT.

The chain combines TRBV27 with TRBJ1-6, with 7 bases matching TRBD1. Germline V CDR1 and CDR2: MNHEY, SMNVEV (reference sequence). Unmatched junction bases numbered 9, after V lost 0 bases and J lost 1 base. The CDR3 runs 19 residues. The CDR3 bases are TGTGCCAGCAGTTTATCGAGGGGGCAGGGGCAGTCCTATAATTCACCCCTCCACTTT. Amino acid sequence: CASSLSRGQGQSYNSPLHF.

The chain carries TRBV7-9 and TRBJ1-6; D may be TRBD1 (6 bases). Germline V gives CDR1 SEHNR, CDR2 FQNEAQ (reference sequence). Trimming removed 1 base at V and 6 bases at J, with 19 bases between. CDR3 length equals 18 residues. CDR3 protein: CASSLGATGPLGNSPLHF. The DNA for the CDR3 is TGTGCCAGCAGCTTAGGGGCCACAGGGCCCTTAGGTAATTCACCCCTCCACTTT.

The gene calls are TRBV11-2 and TRBJ2-3; the match to TRBD2 covers 11 bases. V was clipped by 6 bases and J by 2 bases; unmatched bases: 10. CDR3 length: 17 amino acids. Germline V lookup: CDR1 SGHAT, CDR2 FQNNGV. CDR3 protein: CASRSLAGGLVTDTQYF. For the CDR3, the DNA is TGTGCCAGCAGATCATTAGCGGGAGGGCTGGTCACAGATACGCAGTATTTT.

The rearrangement uses TRBV7-2 and TRBJ2-7; the match to TRBD2 covers 8 bases. Germline V lookup: CDR1 SGHTA, CDR2 FQGNSA. This CDR3 comprises 14 residues. The J segment lost 2 bases and the V segment lost 5 bases, leaving 5 bases of the junction unmatched. CDR3 residues: CASSRSGNTYEQYF. CDR3 bases: TGTGCCAGCAGCCGTAGCGGGAACACCTACGAGCAGTACTTC.

V is TRBV27 and J is TRBJ2-7, with 9 nucleotides matching TRBD1. The trim removed 6 bases at V and 5 bases at J, leaving 11 bases unmatched. CDR3 size: 15 residues. Per the germline V gene, CDR1 is MNHEY and CDR2 is SMNVEV (reference sequence). CDR3 protein: CASSEGQGSFDEQYF. The CDR3 nucleotides read TGTGCCAGCAGCGAGGGACAGGGTAGTTTCGACGAGCAGTACTTC.

The V call is TRBV6-1, the J call TRBJ2-7, with 10 bases that match TRBD2. This CDR3 spans 17 amino acids. Germline CDR1 MNHNS, CDR2 SASEGT. V lost 3 bases, J lost 4 bases, and 12 bases stayed unmatched. Here the CDR3 DNA reads TGTGCCAGCAGTGATAGCCCAGCGGGAGGGCGGACTTACGAGCAGTACTTC. Residues: CASSDSPAGGRTYEQYF.

The rearrangement uses TRBV5-1 and TRBJ1-1; D might be TRBD1 (5 bases). The length of the CDR3 is 14 residues. V lost 4 bases, J lost 7 bases, and 17 bases lay in between. CDR1 and CDR2 from the germline V gene are SGHRS and YFSETQ. CDR3 in DNA: TGCGCCAGCAGCCCCGGCTGGAGGGGAGGTGAAGCTTTCTTT. It translates to CASSPGWRGGEAFF.

The chain employs TRBV24-1 and TRBJ1-6; no definite D call. Germline V CDR1 and CDR2: KGHDR, SFDVKD. V was pared by 12 bases and J by 9 bases, with 8 bases between. The CDR3 runs 10 residues. The CDR3 DNA follows: TGTGCCGCAGTTGGTTCACCCCTCCACTTT. Encoded protein: CAAVGSPLHF.

V usage is TRBV28 and J usage is TRBJ2-5, with TRBD1 identical over 8 bases. V lost 4 bases and J lost 5; bases outside the gene matches: 9. CDR1 is MDHEN and CDR2 is SYDVKM in the germline V gene. The CDR3 spans 15 residues. DNA for the CDR3: TGTGCCAGCAGTTCTGGACAGGGCGAGGTGGAGACCCAGTACTTC. Translating gives CASSSGQGEVETQYF.

This clone is a singleton in its sample. The V call is TRBV6-5, the J call TRBJ1-4, with TRBD1 as a possible D gene (6 bases). CDR1 is MNHEY, CDR2 SVGAGI, per germline. V was cut by 1 base and J by 8 bases, with 14 bases left in between. The CDR3 loop spans 15 amino acids. CDR3 sequence reads: CASSYYRTVGEKLFF. The CDR3 DNA reads TGTGCCAGCAGTTACTATCGGACAGTAGGGGAAAAACTGTTTTTT.

The V gene is TRBV7-2, the J gene TRBJ1-5, with 8 bases that match TRBD1. The CDR3 has 15 amino acids. Germline V gene lookup returns CDR1 SGHTA and CDR2 FQGNSA. With V trimmed by 5 bases and J by 1 base, 4 bases remained unmatched. DNA for the CDR3: TGTGCCAGCAGCCCCCGGACAGGGAGCAATCAGCCCCAGCATTTT. This translates into CASSPRTGSNQPQHF.

This chain links TRBV28 with TRBJ2-7; TRBD1 aligns across 7 bases. Trimming removed 6 bases from V and 5 bases from J; junction bases left unmatched: 10. CDR3 length: 14 amino acids. Germline V gene sequence: CDR1 MDHEN, CDR2 SYDVKM. As DNA, the CDR3 is TGTGCCAGCAGACCGACAGGGATGATCGACGAGCAGTACTTC. Translation: CASRPTGMIDEQYF.

V and J are TRBV19 and TRBJ1-6, with a tentative D call TRBD1 (5 bases). This CDR3 is 16 amino acids long. Per the germline V gene, CDR1 is LNHDA and CDR2 is SQIVND (reference sequence). Trimming shortened V by 6 bases and J by 9 bases, and 21 bases separated the two germline ends. The CDR3 loop is CASSTIDSDPFSPLHF. CDR3 bases: TGTGCCAGTAGCACGATCGACAGCGATCCCTTTTCACCCCTCCACTTT.

The gene calls are TRBV3-1 (or the pseudogene TRBV3-2) and TRBJ2-1; 8 positions match TRBD2. CDR3 length: 16 residues. V lost 4 bases, J lost 7 bases, and 12 bases stayed unmatched. The V gene's germline CDR1 is LGHDT and CDR2 YNNKEL (reference sequence). The CDR3, as DNA: TGTGCCAGCAGCCGCCCGGGACTAGTTTCGGCGAATGAGCAGTTCTTC. Translated: CASSRPGLVSANEQFF.

This chain joins TRBV19 and TRBJ1-2, with a tentative D call TRBD1 (6 bases). The CDR3 contains 13 residues. Deletions cut 6 bases from V and 2 bases from J, with 10 bases between. CDR1 and CDR2 from the germline V gene are LNHDA and SQIVND (reference sequence). In DNA, the CDR3 is TGTGCCAGTAGCAACAGGGTAAACTATGGCTACACCTTC. Translation gives CASSNRVNYGYTF.

This chain links TRBV19 with TRBJ1-5; TRBD1 agrees at 7 bases. V was clipped by 3 bases and J by 6 bases; unmatched bases: 5. The CDR3 covers 14 residues. Per the germline V gene, CDR1 is LNHDA and CDR2 is SQIVND (reference sequence). The CDR3 spells CASSMRPGGQPQHF. The CDR3, as DNA: TGTGCCAGTAGTATGAGGCCAGGGGGTCAGCCCCAGCATTTT.

The V and J genes are TRBV18 and TRBJ2-2; the match to TRBD2 covers 8 bases. J was trimmed by 6 bases and V by 3 bases; bases with no gene match: 12. The germline V gene encodes CDR1 KGHSH and CDR2 LQKENI. The CDR3 consists of 17 residues. CDR3: CASSPLVAREGSGELFF. The CDR3 DNA reads TGTGCCAGCTCACCGCTCGTGGCCCGGGAGGGTTCCGGGGAGCTGTTTTTT.

This chain connects TRBV13 to TRBJ2-3, with 8 bases lining up with TRBD2. The germline V gene has CDR1 PRHDT and CDR2 FYEKMQ (reference sequence). V was pared by 0 bases and J by 3 bases, with 5 bases of the junction left unmatched. The CDR3 sequence is 16 residues long. DNA for the CDR3: TGTGCCAGCAGCTTAGGAGCGGGAGAAGGAACAGATACGCAGTATTTT. It translates to CASSLGAGEGTDTQYF. Together with reference TRBV13 and TRBJ2-3, the CDR3 gives the full variable domain: AAGVIQSPRHLIKEKRETATLKCYPIPRHDTVYWYQQGPGQDPQFLISFYEKMQSDKGSIPDRFSAQQFSDYHSELNMSSLELGDSALYFCASSLGAGEGTDTQYFGPGTRLTVL.

The V and J genes are TRBV3-1 (or the pseudogene TRBV3-2) and TRBJ2-3; 8 nucleotides match TRBD2. The CDR3 loop spans 17 amino acids. V was clipped by 0 bases and J by 2 bases; unmatched bases: 7. Germline CDR1 and CDR2: LGHDT and YNNKEL (reference sequence). CDR3 residues: CASSQDFIAGNTDTQYF. The CDR3 DNA follows: TGTGCCAGCAGCCAAGATTTTATAGCGGGGAACACAGATACGCAGTATTTT.

The rearrangement joins TRBV7-6 to TRBJ2-7; 11 bases agree with TRBD2. The CDR3 runs to 15 residues. Germline lookup yields CDR1 SGHVS and CDR2 FNYEAQ. Trimming cost V 5 bases and J 1 base; bases outside gene matches: 4. The CDR3 spells CASSRLAGGSYEQYF. CDR3 coding DNA: TGTGCCAGCAGCCGCCTAGCGGGGGGATCCTACGAGCAGTACTTC.

V is TRBV9 and J is TRBJ1-6; TRBD1 agrees at 8 bases. The junction had 7 bases not matched to a gene; V was cut back by 2 bases and J by 9 bases. The CDR3 sequence is 15 residues long. The germline gives CDR1 SGDLS, CDR2 YYNGEE. Here the CDR3 DNA reads TGTGCCAGCAGCGTCGGACAGGGTTCGGGTTCACCCCTCCACTTT. Its translation: CASSVGQGSGSPLHF.

The chain has TRBV4-3 and TRBJ2-5; 11 bases are shared with TRBD1. Trimming removed 0 bases from V and 4 bases from J; junction bases left unmatched: 10. Germline assignment: CDR1 LGHNA and CDR2 YSLEER. The CDR3 consists of 18 residues. CDR3: CASSQEAWTGGFAETQYF. CDR3 sequence (DNA): TGCGCCAGCAGCCAAGAGGCTTGGACAGGGGGCTTCGCAGAGACCCAGTACTTC.

The chain links TRBV19 to TRBJ1-2, with 9 bases aligning to TRBD1. Germline values: CDR1 LNHDA, CDR2 SQIVND (reference sequence). Trimming at V came to 1 base and at J to 7 bases, leaving 7 bases not matched to a gene. The CDR3 covers 15 residues. CDR3 residues: CASSIGFGTGSGYTF. In DNA, the CDR3 is TGTGCCAGTAGTATAGGTTTCGGGACAGGGTCTGGCTACACCTTC.

This clone turned up a few times. The chain carries TRBV6-5 and TRBJ1-2; D is perhaps TRBD1 (5 bases). The CDR3 totals 13 residues. V was clipped by 5 bases and J by 4 bases, with 11 bases between them. Per germline, CDR1 MNHEY and CDR2 SVGAGI. CDR3 protein: CASSPRDFYGYTF. CDR3 sequence (DNA): TGTGCCAGCAGTCCACGGGACTTCTATGGCTACACCTTC.

J is TRBJ2-5 and V is TRBV19; D is ambiguous. This CDR3 is 13 amino acids long. Germline assignment: CDR1 LNHDA and CDR2 SQIVND (reference sequence). Trimming removed 2 bases at V and 2 bases at J, with 6 bases between. The DNA for the CDR3 is TGTGCCAGTAGTATAAACAGACAAGAGACCCAGTACTTC. It translates to CASSINRQETQYF.

A remark on this clone: The same CDR3 arises from other DNA sequences in this sample as well. This chain uses TRBV7-2 with TRBJ2-6; D remains unclear. This CDR3 has 15 amino acids. With 1 base removed from V and 0 bases from J, the gap between germline ends came to 4 bases. Germline assignment: CDR1 SGHTA and CDR2 FQGNSA. The CDR3 bases are TGTGCCAGCAGCTTAGGTAGCTCTGGGGCCAACGTCCTGACTTTC. It is translated as CASSLGSSGANVLTF.